This T cell receptor (beta chain) was identified in a study of CD8 T cells in Susac syndrome. The RNA input was about 0.5 to 1 ug, and it was reverse transcribed with random hexamers. Each CDR3 protein is one row after TCRdb ran MiXCR on the immunoSEQ multiplex PCR reads. The sample includes 90,000 or so distinct CDR3 sequences, roughly 93% seen only once; the top ten take 0.25% to 0.4%. From blood CD8+ and CD4+ T cells, the TCR beta chain was sequenced. The germline V gene has CDR1 SNHLY and CDR2 FYNNEI. CDR3 length equals 16 residues. V dropped 6 bases and J dropped 2 bases, with 17 bases sitting between them.

The chain links TRBV2 to TRBJ2-1, with D perhaps TRBD1 or TRBD2 (6 bases each). This TCR was recovered from a human donor in good health. Material for sequencing was CD8+ T cells from PBMCs. The DNA for the CDR3 is TGTGCCAGCAGCGACCAAGTGGGGGGCGCCTACAATGAGCAGTTCTTC. Translation gives CASSDQVGGAYNEQFF.